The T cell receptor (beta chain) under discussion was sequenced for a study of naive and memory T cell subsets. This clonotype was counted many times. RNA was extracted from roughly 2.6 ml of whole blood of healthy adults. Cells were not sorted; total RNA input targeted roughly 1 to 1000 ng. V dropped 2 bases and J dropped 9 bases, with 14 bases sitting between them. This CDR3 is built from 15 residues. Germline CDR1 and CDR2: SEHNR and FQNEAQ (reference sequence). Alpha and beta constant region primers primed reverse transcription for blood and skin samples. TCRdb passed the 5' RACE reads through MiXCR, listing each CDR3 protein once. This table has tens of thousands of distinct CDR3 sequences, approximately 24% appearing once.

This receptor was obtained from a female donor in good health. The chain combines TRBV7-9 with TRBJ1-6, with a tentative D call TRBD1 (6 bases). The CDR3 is CASSLSRPGVSPLHF. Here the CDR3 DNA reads TGTGCCAGCAGCTTAAGCCGGCCAGGGGTTTCACCCCTCCACTTT.